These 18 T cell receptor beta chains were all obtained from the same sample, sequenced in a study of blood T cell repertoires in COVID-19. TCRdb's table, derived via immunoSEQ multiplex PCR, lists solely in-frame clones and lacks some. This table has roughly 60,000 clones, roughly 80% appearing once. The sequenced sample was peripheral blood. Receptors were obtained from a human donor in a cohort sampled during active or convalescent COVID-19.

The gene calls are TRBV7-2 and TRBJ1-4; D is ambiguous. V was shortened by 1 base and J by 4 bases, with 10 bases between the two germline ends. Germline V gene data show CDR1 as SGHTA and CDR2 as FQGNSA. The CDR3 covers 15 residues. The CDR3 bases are TGTGCCAGCAGCTTAGAGCCCAGGATTAATGAAAAACTGTTTTTT. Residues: CASSLEPRINEKLFF.

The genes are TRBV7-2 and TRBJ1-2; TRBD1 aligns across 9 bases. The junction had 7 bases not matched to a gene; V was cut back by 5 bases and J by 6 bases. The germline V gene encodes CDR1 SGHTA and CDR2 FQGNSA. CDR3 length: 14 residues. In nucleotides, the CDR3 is TGTGCCAGCAGCGGGTCCGGGACAGGGAATGGCTACACCTTC. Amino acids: CASSGSGTGNGYTF.

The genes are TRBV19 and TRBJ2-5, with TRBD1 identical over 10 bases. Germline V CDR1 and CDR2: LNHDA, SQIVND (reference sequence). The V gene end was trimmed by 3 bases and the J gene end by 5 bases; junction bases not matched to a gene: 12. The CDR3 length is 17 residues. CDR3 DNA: TGTGCCAGTAGTATGACGGGGGACAGGGGAGGTCTGGAGACCCAGTACTTC. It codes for CASSMTGDRGGLETQYF.

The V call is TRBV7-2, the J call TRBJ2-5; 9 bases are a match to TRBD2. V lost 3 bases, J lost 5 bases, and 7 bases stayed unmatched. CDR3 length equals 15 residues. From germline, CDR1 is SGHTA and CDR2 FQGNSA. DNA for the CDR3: TGTGCCAGCAGCTTGAACGCGGGGGGGCGCGAGACCCAGTACTTC. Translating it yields CASSLNAGGRETQYF.

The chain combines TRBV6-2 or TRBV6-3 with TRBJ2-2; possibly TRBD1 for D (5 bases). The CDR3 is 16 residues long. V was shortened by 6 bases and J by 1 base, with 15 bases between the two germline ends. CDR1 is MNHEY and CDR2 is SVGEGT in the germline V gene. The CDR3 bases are TGTGCCAGCAGCCCCGACCTTGGACAGAACACCGGGGAGCTGTTTTTT. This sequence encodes CASSPDLGQNTGELFF.

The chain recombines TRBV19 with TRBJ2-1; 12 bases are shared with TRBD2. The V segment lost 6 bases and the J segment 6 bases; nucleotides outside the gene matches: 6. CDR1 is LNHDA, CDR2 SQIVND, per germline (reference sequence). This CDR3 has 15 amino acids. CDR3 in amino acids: CASRRTSGNGNEQFF. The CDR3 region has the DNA TGTGCCAGTAGACGGACTAGCGGGAATGGCAATGAGCAGTTCTTC.

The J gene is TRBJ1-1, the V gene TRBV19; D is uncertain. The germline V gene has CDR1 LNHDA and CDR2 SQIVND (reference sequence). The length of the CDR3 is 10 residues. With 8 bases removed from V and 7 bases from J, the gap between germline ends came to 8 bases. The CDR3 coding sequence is TGTGCCAGTGGGCTGGGTGAAGCTTTCTTT. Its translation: CASGLGEAFF.

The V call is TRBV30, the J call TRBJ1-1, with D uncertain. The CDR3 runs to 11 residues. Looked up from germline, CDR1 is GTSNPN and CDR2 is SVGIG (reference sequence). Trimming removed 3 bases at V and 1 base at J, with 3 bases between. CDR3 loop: CAWSKNTEAFF. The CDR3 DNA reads TGTGCCTGGAGCAAGAACACTGAAGCTTTCTTT. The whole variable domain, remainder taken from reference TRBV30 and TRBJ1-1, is SQTIHQWPATLVQPVGSPLSLECTVEGTSNPNLYWYRQAAGRGLQLLFYSVGIGQISSEVPQNLSASRPQDRQFILSSKKLLLSDSGFYLCAWSKNTEAFFGQGTRLTVV.

The DNA of the CDR3 is TGTGCCAGCAGTGCGTCCCTCGGGTACACTGAAGCTTTCTTT. This encodes CASSASLGYTEAFF. V is TRBV9 and J is TRBJ1-1, with D unresolved. The CDR3 runs to 14 residues. Germline V gene data show CDR1 as SGDLS and CDR2 as YYNGEE. V lost 5 bases to trimming and J lost 3 bases, with 14 bases between them.

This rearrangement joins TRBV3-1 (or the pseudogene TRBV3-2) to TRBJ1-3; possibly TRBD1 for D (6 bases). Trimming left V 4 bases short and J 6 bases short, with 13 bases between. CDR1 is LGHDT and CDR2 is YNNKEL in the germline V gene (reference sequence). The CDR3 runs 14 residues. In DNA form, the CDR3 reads TGTGCCAGCAGCCCCTGGACAGAGGAAAACACCATATATTTT. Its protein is CASSPWTEENTIYF.

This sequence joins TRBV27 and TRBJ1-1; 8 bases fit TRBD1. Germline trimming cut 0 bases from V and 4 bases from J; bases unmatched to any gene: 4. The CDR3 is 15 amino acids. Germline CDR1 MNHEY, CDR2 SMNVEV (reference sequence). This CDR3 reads CASSLSSRGLTEAFF. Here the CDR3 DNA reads TGTGCCAGCAGTTTATCGTCCAGGGGGCTCACTGAAGCTTTCTTT.

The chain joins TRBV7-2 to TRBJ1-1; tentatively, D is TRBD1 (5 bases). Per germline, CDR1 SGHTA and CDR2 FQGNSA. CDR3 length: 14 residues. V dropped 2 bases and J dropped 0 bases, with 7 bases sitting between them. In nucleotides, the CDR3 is TGTGCCAGCAGCTTACAGACAGTGAACACTGAAGCTTTCTTT. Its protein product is CASSLQTVNTEAFF. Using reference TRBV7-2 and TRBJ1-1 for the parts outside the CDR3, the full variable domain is GAGVSQSPSNKVTEKGKDVELRCDPISGHTALYWYRQSLGQGLEFLIYFQGNSAPDKSGLPSDRFSAERTGGSVSTLTIQRTQQEDSAVYLCASSLQTVNTEAFFGQGTRLTVV.

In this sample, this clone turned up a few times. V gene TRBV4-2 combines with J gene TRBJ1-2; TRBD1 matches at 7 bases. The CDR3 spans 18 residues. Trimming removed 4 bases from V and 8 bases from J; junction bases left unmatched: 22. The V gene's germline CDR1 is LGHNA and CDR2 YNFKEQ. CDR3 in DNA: TGTGCCAGCAGCCCCTACGGTGGAGTGAAGGACAGGTCGGGGGGCTACACCTTC. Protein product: CASSPYGGVKDRSGGYTF.

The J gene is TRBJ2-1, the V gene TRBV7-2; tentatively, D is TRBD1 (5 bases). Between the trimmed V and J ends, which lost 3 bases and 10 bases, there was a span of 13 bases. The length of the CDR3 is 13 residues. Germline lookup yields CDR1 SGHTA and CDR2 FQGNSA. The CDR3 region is CASSFSGLPEQFF. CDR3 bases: TGTGCCAGCAGCTTTTCAGGGCTCCCAGAGCAGTTCTTC.

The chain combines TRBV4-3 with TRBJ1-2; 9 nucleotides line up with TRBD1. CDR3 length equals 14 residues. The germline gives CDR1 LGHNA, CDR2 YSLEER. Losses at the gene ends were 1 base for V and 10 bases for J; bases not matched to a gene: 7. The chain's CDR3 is CASSQGGTGILYTF. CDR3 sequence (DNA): TGCGCCAGCAGCCAAGGAGGGACAGGGATACTCTACACCTTC.

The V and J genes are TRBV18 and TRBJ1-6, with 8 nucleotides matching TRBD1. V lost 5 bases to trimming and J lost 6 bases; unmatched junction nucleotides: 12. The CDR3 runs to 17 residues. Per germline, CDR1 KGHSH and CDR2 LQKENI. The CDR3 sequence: CASSLSYHGQGNSPLHF. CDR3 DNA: TGTGCCAGCTCATTATCTTACCACGGACAGGGTAATTCACCCCTCCACTTT.

The CDR3 sequence is CASSYSRAGQRNEQFF. Here the CDR3 DNA reads TGTGCCAGCAGTTACTCGAGGGCGGGGCAACGGAATGAGCAGTTCTTC. The rearrangement links TRBV6-6 to TRBJ2-1, with D possibly being TRBD2 (6 bases). CDR1 and CDR2 (germline): MNHNY, SVGAGI (reference sequence). This CDR3 comprises 16 residues. V lost 0 bases, J lost 7 bases, and 16 bases lay in between.

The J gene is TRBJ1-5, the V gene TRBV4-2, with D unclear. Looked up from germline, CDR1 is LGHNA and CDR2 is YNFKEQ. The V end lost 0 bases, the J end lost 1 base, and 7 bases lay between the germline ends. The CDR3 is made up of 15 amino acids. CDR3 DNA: TGTGCCAGCAGCCAAGAACGGCGGAGCAATCAGCCCCAGCATTTT. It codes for CASSQERRSNQPQHF.